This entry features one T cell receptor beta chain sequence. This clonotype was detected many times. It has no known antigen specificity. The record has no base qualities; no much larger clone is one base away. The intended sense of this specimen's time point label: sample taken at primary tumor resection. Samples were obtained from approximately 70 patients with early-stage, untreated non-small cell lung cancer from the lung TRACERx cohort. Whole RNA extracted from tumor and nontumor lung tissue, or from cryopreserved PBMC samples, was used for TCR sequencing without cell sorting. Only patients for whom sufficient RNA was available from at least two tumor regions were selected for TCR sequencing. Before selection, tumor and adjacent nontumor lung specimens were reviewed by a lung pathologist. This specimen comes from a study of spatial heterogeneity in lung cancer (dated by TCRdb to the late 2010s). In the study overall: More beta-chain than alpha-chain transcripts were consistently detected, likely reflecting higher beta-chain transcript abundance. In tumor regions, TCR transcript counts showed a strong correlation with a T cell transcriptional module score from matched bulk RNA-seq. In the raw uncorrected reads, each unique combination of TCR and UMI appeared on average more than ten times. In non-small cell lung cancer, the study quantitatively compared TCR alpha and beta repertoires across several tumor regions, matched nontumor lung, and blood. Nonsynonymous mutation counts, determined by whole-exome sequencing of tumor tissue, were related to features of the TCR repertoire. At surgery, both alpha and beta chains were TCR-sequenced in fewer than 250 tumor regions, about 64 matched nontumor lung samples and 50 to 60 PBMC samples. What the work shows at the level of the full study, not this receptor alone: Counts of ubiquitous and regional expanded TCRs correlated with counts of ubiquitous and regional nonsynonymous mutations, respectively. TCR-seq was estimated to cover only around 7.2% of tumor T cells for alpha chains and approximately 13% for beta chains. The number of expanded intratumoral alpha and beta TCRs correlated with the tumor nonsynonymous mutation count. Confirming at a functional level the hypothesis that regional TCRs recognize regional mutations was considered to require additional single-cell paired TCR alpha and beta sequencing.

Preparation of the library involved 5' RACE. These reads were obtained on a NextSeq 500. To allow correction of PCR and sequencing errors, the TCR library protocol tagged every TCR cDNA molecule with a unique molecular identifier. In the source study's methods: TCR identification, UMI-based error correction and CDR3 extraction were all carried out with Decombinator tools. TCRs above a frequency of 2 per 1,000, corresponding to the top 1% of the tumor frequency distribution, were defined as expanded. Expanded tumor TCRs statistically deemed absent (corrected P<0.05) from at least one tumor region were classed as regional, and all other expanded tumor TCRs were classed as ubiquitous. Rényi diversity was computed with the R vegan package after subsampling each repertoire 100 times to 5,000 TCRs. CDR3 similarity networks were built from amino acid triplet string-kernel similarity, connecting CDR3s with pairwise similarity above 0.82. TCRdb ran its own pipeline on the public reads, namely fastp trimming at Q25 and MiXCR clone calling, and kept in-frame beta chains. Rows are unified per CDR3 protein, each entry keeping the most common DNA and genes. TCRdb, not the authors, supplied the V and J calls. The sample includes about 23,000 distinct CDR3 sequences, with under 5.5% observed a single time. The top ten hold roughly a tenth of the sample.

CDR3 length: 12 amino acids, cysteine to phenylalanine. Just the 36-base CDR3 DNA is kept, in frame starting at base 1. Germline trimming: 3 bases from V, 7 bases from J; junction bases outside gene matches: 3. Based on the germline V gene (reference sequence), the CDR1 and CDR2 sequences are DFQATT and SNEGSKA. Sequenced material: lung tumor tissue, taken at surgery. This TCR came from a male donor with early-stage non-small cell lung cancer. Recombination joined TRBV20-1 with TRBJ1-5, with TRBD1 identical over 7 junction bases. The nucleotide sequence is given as TGCAGTGCTAGGCAGGGGGGACAGCCCCAGCATTTT. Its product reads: CSARQGGQPQHF.